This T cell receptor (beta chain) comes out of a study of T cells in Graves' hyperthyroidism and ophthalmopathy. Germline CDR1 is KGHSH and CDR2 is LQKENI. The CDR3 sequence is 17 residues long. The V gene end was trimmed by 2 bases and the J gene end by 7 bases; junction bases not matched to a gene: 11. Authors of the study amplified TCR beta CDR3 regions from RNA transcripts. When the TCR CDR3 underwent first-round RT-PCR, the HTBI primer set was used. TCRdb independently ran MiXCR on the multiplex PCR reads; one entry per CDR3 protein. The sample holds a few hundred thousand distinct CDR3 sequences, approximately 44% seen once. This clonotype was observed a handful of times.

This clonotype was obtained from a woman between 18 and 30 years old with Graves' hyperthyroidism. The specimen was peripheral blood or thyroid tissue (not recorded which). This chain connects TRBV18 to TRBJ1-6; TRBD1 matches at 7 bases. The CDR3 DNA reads TGTGCCAGCTCACCAACGACAGGGAGTTTAAGCAATTCACCCCTCCACTTT. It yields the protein CASSPTTGSLSNSPLHF. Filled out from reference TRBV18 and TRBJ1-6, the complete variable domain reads NAGVMQNPRHLVRRRGQEARLRCSPMKGHSHVYWYRQLPEEGLKFMVYLQKENIIDESGMPKERFSAEFPKEGPSILRIQQVVRGDSAAYFCASSPTTGSLSNSPLHFGNGTRLTVT.